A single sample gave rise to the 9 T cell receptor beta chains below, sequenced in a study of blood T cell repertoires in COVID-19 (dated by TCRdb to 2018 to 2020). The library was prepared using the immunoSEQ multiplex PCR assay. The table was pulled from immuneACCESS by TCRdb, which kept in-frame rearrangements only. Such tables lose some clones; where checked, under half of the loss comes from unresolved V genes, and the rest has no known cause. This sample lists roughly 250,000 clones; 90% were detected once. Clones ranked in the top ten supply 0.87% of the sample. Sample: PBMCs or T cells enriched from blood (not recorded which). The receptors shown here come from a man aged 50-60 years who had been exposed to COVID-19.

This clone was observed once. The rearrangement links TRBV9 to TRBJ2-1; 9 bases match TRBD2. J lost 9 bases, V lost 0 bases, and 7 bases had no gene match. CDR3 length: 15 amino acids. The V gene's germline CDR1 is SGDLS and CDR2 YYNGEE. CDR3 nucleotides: TGTGCCAGCAGCGTAGCACCTAGCGGGGAGGGTGAGCAGTTCTTC. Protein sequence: CASSVAPSGEGEQFF.

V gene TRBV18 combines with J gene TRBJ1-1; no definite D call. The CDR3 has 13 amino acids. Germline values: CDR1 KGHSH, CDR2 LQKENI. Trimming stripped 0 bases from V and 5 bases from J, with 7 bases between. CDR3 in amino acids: CASSPPIRTEAFF. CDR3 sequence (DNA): TGTGCCAGCTCACCACCGATTAGAACTGAAGCTTTCTTT.

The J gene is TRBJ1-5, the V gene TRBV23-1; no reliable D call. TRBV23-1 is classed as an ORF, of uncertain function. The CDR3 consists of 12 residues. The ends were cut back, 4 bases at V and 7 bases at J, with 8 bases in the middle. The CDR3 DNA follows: TGCGCCAGCAGTCCGCGACACCAGCCCCAGCATTTT. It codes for CASSPRHQPQHF.

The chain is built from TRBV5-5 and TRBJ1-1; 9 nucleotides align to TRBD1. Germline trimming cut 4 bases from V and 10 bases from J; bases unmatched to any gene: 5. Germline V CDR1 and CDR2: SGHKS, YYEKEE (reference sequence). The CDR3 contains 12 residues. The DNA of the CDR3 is TGTGCCAGCAGCCTCGAGGGACAGGGAGCTTTCTTT. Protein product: CASSLEGQGAFF.

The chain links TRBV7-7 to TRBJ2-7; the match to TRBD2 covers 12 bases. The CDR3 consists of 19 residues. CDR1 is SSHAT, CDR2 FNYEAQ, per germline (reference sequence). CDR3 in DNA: TGTGCTATGGGGGGAGGGTGTATTCGAGCTAGCGGGAGGGCTTACGAGCAGTACGTC. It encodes CAMGGGCIRASGRAYEQYV.

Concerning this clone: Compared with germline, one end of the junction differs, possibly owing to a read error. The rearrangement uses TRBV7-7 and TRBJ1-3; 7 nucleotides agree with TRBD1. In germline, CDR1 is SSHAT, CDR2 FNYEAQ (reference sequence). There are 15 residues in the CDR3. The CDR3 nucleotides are TGTGCTAGCAGCTTAGTGCCGGGACAGGGAAACACCATATATTTT. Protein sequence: CASSLVPGQGNTIYF.

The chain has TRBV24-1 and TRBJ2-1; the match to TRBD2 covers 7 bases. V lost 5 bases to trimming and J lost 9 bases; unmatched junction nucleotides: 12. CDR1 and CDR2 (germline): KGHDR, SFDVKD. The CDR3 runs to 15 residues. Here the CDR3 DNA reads TGTGCCACCAGTGGGAGCGGGAACTTGGTCATTGAGCAGTTCTTC. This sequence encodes CATSGSGNLVIEQFF.

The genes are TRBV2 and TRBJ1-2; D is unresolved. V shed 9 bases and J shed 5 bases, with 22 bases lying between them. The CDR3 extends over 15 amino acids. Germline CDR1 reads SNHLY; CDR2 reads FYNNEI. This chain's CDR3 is CARVPTGLVLYGYTF. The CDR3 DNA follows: TGTGCCAGAGTTCCGACGGGGTTAGTTTTATATGGCTACACCTTC. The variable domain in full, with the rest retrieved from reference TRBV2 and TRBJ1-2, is EPEVTQTPSHQVTQMGQEVILRCVPISNHLYFYWYRQILGQKVEFLVSFYNNEISEKSEIFDDQFSVERPDGSNFTLKIRSTKLEDSAMYFCARVPTGLVLYGYTFGSGTRLTVV.

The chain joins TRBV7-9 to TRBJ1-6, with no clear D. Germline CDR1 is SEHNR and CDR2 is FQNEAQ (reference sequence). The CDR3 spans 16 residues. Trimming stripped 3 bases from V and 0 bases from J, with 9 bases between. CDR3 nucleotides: TGTGCCAGCAGCTTCGACTCACGCTCCTATAATTCACCCCTCCACTTT. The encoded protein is CASSFDSRSYNSPLHF.